What follows are 3 T cell receptor beta chains derived from one specimen sequenced in a study of blood T cell repertoires in COVID-19. Produced via immunoSEQ multiplex PCR; TCRdb's table is partial and in-frame only. The sample lists tens of thousands of clones, approximately 85% seen once, with around 12% in the top ten. The sequencing input was peripheral blood. The receptors derive from a human donor in a cohort sampled during active COVID-19.

The CDR3 protein is CASTQQANTGELFF. The CDR3 DNA reads TGTGCCAGCACCCAACAAGCGAACACCGGGGAGCTGTTTTTT. The rearrangement links TRBV6-4 to TRBJ2-2; D unresolved. V lost 7 bases and J 0 bases, leaving 9 bases between the germline ends. The CDR3 runs to 14 residues. The germline CDR1 and CDR2 sequences are MRHNA and SNTAGT.

This clone was detected only a few times. The J gene is TRBJ2-7, the V gene TRBV3-1 (or the pseudogene TRBV3-2); TRBD2 matches 7 bases. There are 16 residues in the CDR3. CDR1 and CDR2 from the germline V gene are LGHDT and YNNKEL (reference sequence). Trimming took 0 bases from V and 6 from J; bases not matched to a gene: 11. Here the CDR3 reads CASSQDLRLGGAEQYF. The DNA for the CDR3 is TGTGCCAGCAGCCAAGATCTTAGGTTGGGAGGGGCCGAGCAGTACTTC.

This rearrangement joins TRBV5-1 to TRBJ2-7; maybe TRBD2 (5 bases). V gave up 3 bases and J gave up 3 bases, with 13 bases separating them. The CDR3 runs to 14 residues. Germline CDR1 and CDR2: SGHRS and YFSETQ. CDR3 bases: TGCGCCAGCAGCTCCGGGATGGGAGACTACGAGCAGTACTTC. It is translated as CASSSGMGDYEQYF. The full variable domain, in which reference TRBV5-1 and TRBJ2-7 provide the parts outside the CDR3, is KAGVTQTPRYLIKTRGQQVTLSCSPISGHRSVSWYQQTPGQGLQFLFEYFSETQRNKGNFPGRFSGRQFSNSRSEMNVSTLELGDSALYLCASSSGMGDYEQYFGPGTRLTVT.